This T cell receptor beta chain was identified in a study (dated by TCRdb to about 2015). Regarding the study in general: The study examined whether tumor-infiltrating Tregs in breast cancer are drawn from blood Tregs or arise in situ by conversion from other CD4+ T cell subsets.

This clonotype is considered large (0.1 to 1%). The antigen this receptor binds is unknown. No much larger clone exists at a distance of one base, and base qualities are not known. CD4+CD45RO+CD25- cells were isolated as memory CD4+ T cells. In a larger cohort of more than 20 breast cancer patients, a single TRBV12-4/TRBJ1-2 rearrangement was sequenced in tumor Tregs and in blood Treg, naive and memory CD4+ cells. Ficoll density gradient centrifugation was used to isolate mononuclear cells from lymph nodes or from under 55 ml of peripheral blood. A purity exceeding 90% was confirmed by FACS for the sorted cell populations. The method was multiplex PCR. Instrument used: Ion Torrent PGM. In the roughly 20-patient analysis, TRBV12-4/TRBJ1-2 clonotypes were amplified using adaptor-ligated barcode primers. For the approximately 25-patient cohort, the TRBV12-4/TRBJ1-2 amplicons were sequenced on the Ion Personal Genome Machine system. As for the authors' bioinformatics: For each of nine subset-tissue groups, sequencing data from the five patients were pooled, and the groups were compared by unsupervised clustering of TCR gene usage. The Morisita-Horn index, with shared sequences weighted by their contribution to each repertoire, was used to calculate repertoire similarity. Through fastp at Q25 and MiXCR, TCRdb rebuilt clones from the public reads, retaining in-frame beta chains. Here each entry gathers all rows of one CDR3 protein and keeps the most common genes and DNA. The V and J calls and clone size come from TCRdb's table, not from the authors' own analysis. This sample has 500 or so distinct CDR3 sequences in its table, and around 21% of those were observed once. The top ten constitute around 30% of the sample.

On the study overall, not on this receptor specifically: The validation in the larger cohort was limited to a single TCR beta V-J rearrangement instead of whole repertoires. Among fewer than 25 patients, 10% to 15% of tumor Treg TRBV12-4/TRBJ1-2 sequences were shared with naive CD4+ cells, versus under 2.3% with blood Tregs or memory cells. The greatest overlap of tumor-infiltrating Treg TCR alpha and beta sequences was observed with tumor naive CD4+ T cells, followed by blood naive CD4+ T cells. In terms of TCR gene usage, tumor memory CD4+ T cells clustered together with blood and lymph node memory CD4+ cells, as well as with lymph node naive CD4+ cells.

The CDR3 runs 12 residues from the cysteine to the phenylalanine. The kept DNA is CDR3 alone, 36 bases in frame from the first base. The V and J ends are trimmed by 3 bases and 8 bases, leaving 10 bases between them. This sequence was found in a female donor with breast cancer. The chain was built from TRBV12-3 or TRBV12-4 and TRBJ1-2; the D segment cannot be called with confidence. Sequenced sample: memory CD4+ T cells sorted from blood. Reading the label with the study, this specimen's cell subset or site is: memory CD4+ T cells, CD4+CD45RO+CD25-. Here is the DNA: TGTGCCAGCAGTTTGTTCGGGGAGGGCTACACCTTC. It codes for CASSLFGEGYTF.